This T cell receptor beta chain was recorded in a study of PD-L1 blockade in urothelial cancer. Turning to the study itself: Patients had undergone 0 to 3 prior chemotherapy regimens. At 3 weeks (second dose) and 6 weeks after starting treatment, blood was analyzed.

Time point described: peripheral blood 6 weeks after treatment start. Losses at the gene ends were 2 bases for V and 0 bases for J; bases not matched to a gene: 4. The V gene's germline CDR1 is SGDLS and CDR2 YYNGEE. The CDR3 loop spans 15 amino acids. Sequencing used immunoSEQ multiplex PCR; TCRdb keeps in-frame clones, though not all of them. Of 100,000 to 150,000 clones in the sample, approximately 85% were seen once. This chain uses TRBV9 with TRBJ1-1, with 7 nucleotides matching TRBD1. The starting material was PBMCs, obtained around atezolizumab (anti-PD-L1) treatment. The clonotype was recovered from a man aged 50 to 59 with urothelial cancer. CDR3 DNA: TGTGCCAGCAGCGTCCAGACAGGGTTGAACACTGAAGCTTTCTTT. It encodes CASSVQTGLNTEAFF.